This is a list of T cell receptor beta chains from one sample in a study of blood T cell repertoires in COVID-19. Here immunoSEQ multiplex PCR was the method, and the copy in TCRdb shows in-frame clones only, minus some. The sample shows 190,000 or so clones, 94% of them seen only once. Material for sequencing was peripheral blood. These receptors originate from a man aged 30-40 years with COVID-19, enrolled during active disease. The CDR3 runs from the conserved cysteine through the conserved F or W.

V,J,CDR3
TRBV3-1/TRBV3-2,TRBJ1-5,CASSQVLGSNQPQHF
TRBV7-6,TRBJ1-2,CASSPTAGETYGYTF
TRBV27,TRBJ1-6,CASSLGTSVNSPLHF
TRBV5-1,TRBJ1-1,CASSQGRIAEAFF
TRBV7-9,TRBJ1-1,CASSRPGTGVTEAFF
TRBV11-2,TRBJ2-7,CASSLIASTVDEQYF
TRBV5-6,TRBJ1-4,CASSLQLTNEKLFF
TRBV5-5,TRBJ1-5,CASSPRSGLSNQPQHF
TRBV6-6,TRBJ1-5,CASTSTGNQPQHF
TRBV3-1/TRBV3-2,TRBJ1-5,CASSQGTGGSNQPQHF
TRBV7-2,TRBJ2-3,CASSLTSGGGADTQYF
TRBV10-2,TRBJ1-1,CASSEIRGNTEAFF
TRBV3-1/TRBV3-2,TRBJ2-5,CASSHVETQYF
TRBV30,TRBJ1-4,CAWSGMTGGNEKLFF
TRBV13,TRBJ2-2,CASSLVRRGRTGELFF
TRBV30,TRBJ1-5,CAWSVPGSGQPQHF
TRBV5-6,TRBJ2-2,CASSPIQGRVAGELFF
TRBV6-6,TRBJ1-2,CASSPPRDYGYTF
TRBV5-4,TRBJ1-3,CASSLQGDSGNTIYF
TRBV19,TRBJ2-6,CASLRSSGANVLTF
TRBV12-5,TRBJ2-7,CASNRGLNEQYF
TRBV6-5,TRBJ2-2,CASSYQQLNTGELFF
TRBV12-5,TRBJ1-2,CASGWDRAYGYTF
TRBV19,TRBJ1-3,CASIQGFSGNTIYF
TRBV12-5,TRBJ2-7,CASGSYLGPGAGVSYEQYF
TRBV11-3,TRBJ2-2,CASSWTGGNTGELFF
TRBV10-3,TRBJ1-1,CAISGGQGLNTEAFF
TRBV7-2,TRBJ1-2,CASSHLRYYGYTF
TRBV7-9,TRBJ1-2,CASSSRGTGLDGYTF
TRBV27,TRBJ2-1,CASSFGGALRMEQFF
TRBV9,TRBJ2-4,CASSVEGASRAKNIQYF
TRBV5-6,TRBJ2-3,CASNDPGGATDTQYF
TRBV5-1,TRBJ2-2,CASSSQGLAGGNTGELFF
TRBV5-1,TRBJ2-3,CASSLGTQGADTQYF
TRBV6-5,TRBJ1-5,CASSTRQGVQPQHF